This T cell receptor beta chain was sequenced in a study of blood T cell repertoires in COVID-19. Looking at the study overall: T cells, B-cell-depleted T cells, or PBMCs provided the cDNA or gDNA that served as material.

Repertoires were generated with immunoSEQ multiplex PCR, while TCRdb's copy carries only in-frame clones and drops some. Counted here are around 250,000 clones, about 87% occurring once; the ten biggest clones make up over 4%. Trimming shortened V by 3 bases and J by 6 bases, and 9 bases separated the two germline ends. Germline assignment: CDR1 KGHSH and CDR2 LQKENI. This CDR3 spans 13 amino acids. The source of this sequence is a woman younger than 45 with acute COVID-19. Input material: PBMCs or T cells enriched from blood (not recorded which). This chain connects TRBV18 to TRBJ1-5; no clear D gene. CDR3 DNA: TGTGCCAGCTCACCCCCGACGGGTCAGCCCCAGCATTTT. It specifies CASSPPTGQPQHF.